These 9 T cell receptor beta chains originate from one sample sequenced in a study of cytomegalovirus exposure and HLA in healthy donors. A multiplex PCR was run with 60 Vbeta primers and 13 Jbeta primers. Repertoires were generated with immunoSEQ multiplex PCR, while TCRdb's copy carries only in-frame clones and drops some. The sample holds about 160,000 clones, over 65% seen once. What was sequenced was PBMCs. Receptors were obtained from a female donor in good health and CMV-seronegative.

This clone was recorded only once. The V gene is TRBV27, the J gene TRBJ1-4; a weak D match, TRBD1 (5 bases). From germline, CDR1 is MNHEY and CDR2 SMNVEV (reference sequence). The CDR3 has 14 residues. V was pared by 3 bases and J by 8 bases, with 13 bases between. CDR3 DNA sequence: TGTGCCAGCAGTTTTCGGGGGGAGGGCGAAAAACTGTTTTTT. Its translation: CASSFRGEGEKLFF.

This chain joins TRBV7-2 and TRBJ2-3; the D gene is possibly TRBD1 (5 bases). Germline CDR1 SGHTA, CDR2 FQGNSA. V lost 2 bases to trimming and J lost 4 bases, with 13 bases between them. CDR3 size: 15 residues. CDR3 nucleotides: TGTGCCAGCAGCTTAAACAGGAATGTTCCAGATACGCAGTATTTT. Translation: CASSLNRNVPDTQYF.

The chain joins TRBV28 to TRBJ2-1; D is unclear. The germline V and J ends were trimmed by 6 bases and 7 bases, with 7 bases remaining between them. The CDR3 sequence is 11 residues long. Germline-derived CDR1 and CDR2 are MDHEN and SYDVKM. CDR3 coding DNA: TGTGCCAGCAGGTTAGAGAATGAGCAGTTCTTC. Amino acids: CASRLENEQFF.

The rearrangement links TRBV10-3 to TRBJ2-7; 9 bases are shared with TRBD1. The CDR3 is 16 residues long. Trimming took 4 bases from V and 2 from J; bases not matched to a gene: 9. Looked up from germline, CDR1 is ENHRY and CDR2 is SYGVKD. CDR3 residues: CAISVSRQGGTYEQYF. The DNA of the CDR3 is TGTGCCATCAGTGTTTCTCGACAGGGGGGGACCTACGAGCAGTACTTC.

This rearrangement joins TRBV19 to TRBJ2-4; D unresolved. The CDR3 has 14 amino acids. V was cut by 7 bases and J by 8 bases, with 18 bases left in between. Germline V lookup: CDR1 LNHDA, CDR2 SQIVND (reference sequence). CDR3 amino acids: CASKPSLAADIQYF. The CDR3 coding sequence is TGTGCCAGTAAGCCGAGCCTGGCTGCGGACATTCAGTACTTC.

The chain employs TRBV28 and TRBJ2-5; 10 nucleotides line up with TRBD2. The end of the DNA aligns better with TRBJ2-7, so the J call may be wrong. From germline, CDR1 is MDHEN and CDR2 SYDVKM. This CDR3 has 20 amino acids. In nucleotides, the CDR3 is TGTGCCAGCAGGCCCGGATCAGGGGCAGGGAGCGGGAGGGTCCCCGGCGAGCAGTACTTC. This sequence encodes CASRPGSGAGSGRVPGEQYF.

CDR3 coding DNA: TGTGCCAGCAGCCTCGGACTAGGCTCCGGCGAGCAGTACTTC. This codes for CASSLGLGSGEQYF. J is TRBJ2-7 and V is TRBV11-1; 7 nucleotides match TRBD2. V dropped 5 bases and J dropped 6; count of bases not matched to a gene: 10. CDR1 and CDR2 from the germline V gene are SGHAT and FQDESV (reference sequence). The CDR3 is 14 residues long.

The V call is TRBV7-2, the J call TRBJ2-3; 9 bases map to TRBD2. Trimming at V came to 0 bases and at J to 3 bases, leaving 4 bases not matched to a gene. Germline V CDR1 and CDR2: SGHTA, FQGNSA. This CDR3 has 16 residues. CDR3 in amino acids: CASSLAKAGGTDTQYF. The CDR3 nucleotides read TGTGCCAGCAGCTTAGCTAAAGCGGGGGGTACAGATACGCAGTATTTT.

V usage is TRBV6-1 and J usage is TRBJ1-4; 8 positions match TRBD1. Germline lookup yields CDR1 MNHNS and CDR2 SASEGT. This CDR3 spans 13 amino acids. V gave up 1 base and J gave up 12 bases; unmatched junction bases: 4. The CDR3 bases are TGTGCCAGCAGTGAAGTGGACAGGGAAGAACTGTTTTTT. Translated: CASSEVDREELFF.